This T cell receptor beta chain was profiled in a study of blood T cell repertoires in COVID-19. Background on the study: Samples taken during acute and convalescent COVID-19 were collected in the United States, Italy and Spain. T cells, B-cell-depleted T cells, or PBMCs supplied cDNA or gDNA.

Germline V CDR1 and CDR2: LGHNA, YNFKEQ. V was cut by 2 bases and J by 7 bases, with 9 bases left in between. The CDR3 sequence is 13 residues long. Original processing methods: Reference gene primer amplification in the assay estimated nucleated cell counts. Data came from immunoSEQ multiplex PCR; TCRdb stores just in-frame clones and leaves some out. V and J calls and clone size follow that table, whereas D and trimming were derived from the DNA. The sample records some 150,000 clones, under 90% being singletons. The specimen sequenced was peripheral blood. The V and J genes are TRBV4-2 and TRBJ2-4; perhaps TRBD1 as D (5 bases). The receptor comes from a human donor in a cohort sampled during active COVID-19. CDR3 loop: CASSQRGSNIQYF. The CDR3 DNA reads as TGTGCCAGCAGCCAAAGGGGATCCAACATTCAGTACTTC.